The subject of this entry is one T cell receptor beta chain. This clone was picked up a small number of times. Its binding antigen is unknown. Base qualities are not at hand, and no much larger clone is one base apart. TCRbeta CDR3 regions were amplified from genomic DNA using the immunoSEQ Assay, a bias-controlled multiplex PCR. On the authors' methods: The number of nucleated cells in each sample was estimated by amplification of reference gene primers within the assay. To quantify the absolute abundance of each unique TCRbeta CDR3 rearrangement, sequence reads were collapsed and filtered. Productive Simpson clonality was computed per sample as the square root of Simpson's diversity index over productive rearrangements. Entries here come from immuneACCESS through TCRdb and include only in-frame sequences with V and J called. Some clones fail to appear in such tables; in the studies checked, an unresolved V gene covers under half of the shortfall, and the cause of the remainder is unknown. The V and J calls and clone size were taken over from that table, and D and trimming were inferred from the DNA. The sample table shows 80,000 to 100,000 clones, and 87% are seen once. The ten top clones hold around 3% of the sample.

This entry is derived from a study of blood T cell repertoires in COVID-19 (dated by TCRdb to between 2020 and 2021). For context, the study as a whole: Samples from collaborators originated in the United States, Italy and Spain and spanned both the acute and convalescent phases of COVID-19. Nearly every sample came with metadata listing a de-identified subject ID, COVID-19 status, age in years and sex. The prospective study material was composed of cDNA or gDNA derived from T cells, B-cell-depleted T cells, or PBMCs. Where available, HLA class I and class II types were obtained from metadata supplied by the sample provider rather than from assay-based typing. The repertoires were released in a freely available public database intended as a resource for research on the immune response to SARS-CoV-2. The dataset comprised deeply sampled blood TCRbeta repertoires from subjects exposed to, actively infected with, or recovered from COVID-19. Samples came from the ongoing ImmuneRACE study (first 160 participants) plus 1,254 subjects from 6 global collaborators.

The research as a whole found: How much clinical and demographic metadata was included differed by source and by participant, and the metadata was provided uncurated.

Counted from cysteine to phenylalanine, this CDR3 has 15 amino acids. Only the CDR3 part of the read is kept: 45 bases, read in frame from the first base. According to the germline V gene, CDR1 reads MGHDK and CDR2 reads SYGVNS. V loses 1 base, J loses 4 bases, and the germline ends lie 13 bases apart. The collaborating institutions used their own protocols to collect whole blood in K2EDTA tubes. Collaborator samples were shipped for TCRbeta analysis as frozen whole blood, isolated PBMCs, or DNA extracted from either sample type. The chain joins TRBV25-1 to TRBJ1-2; there is no confident call for the D gene. This clonotype was obtained from a woman in her forties or fifties with active or convalescent COVID-19. Sequenced: peripheral blood. The DNA is as follows: TGTGCCAGCAGTGAATGGCCCTCCGCCGCCTATGGCTACACCTTC. It translates as CASSEWPSAAYGYTF.